The 30 T cell receptor beta chains given below trace back to one sample, sequenced in a study of cytomegalovirus exposure and HLA in healthy donors (dated by TCRdb to 2016 to 2017). Libraries were built with the immunoSEQ multiplex PCR assay. For the multiplex PCR, a mixture combining 60 forward primers for TCR Vbeta segments and 13 reverse primers for TCR Jbeta segments was used. The immuneACCESS repertoire file appears here via TCRdb, limited to in-frame rearrangements. These files lack a portion of the clones; in checked studies, under half of the deficit traces to unresolved V genes, and the cause of the others is not known. In this sample the table shows around 230,000 clones, around 84% of which occur a single time. The ten largest clonotypes hold about 0.22% of the sample. The sequenced sample consisted of PBMCs. The origin of the receptors is a girl aged 2 to 10 in good health and CMV-seronegative.

The genes are TRBV2 and TRBJ2-1; the match to TRBD2 covers 16 bases. Germline V gene sequence: CDR1 SNHLY, CDR2 FYNNEI. This CDR3 comprises 15 residues. With 6 bases clipped from V and 7 bases from J, the junction kept 3 bases outside the gene matches. In DNA form, the CDR3 reads TGTGCCAGCAGCCTGGGACTAGCGGGAGGGAATGAGCAGTTCTTC. It specifies CASSLGLAGGNEQFF.

The DNA of the CDR3 is TGCGCCAGCAGCCCTGACAACTCCTACGAGCAGTACTTC. Translation gives CASSPDNSYEQYF. This chain links TRBV5-1 with TRBJ2-7, with D unresolved. Germline V gene lookup returns CDR1 SGHRS and CDR2 YFSETQ. V lost 4 bases and J lost 0, with 8 bases in between. This CDR3 has 13 amino acids.

This chain connects TRBV12-5 to TRBJ2-7; maybe TRBD2 (6 bases). V lost 4 bases, J lost 0 bases, and 13 bases lay in between. CDR1 and CDR2 (germline): LGHNT, FRNRAP. The CDR3 totals 15 residues. The CDR3 nucleotides are TGTGCTAGTGGTTCTATATTGGGACTCTCCTACGAGCAGTACTTC. Translation: CASGSILGLSYEQYF.

The rearrangement links TRBV19 to TRBJ2-7, with 8 bases fitting TRBD2. The CDR3 loop spans 14 amino acids. J gave up 0 bases and V 3 bases, and 1 base lay outside the gene matches. Germline values: CDR1 LNHDA, CDR2 SQIVND (reference sequence). This chain's CDR3 is CASSMAGGSYEQYF. CDR3 DNA: TGTGCCAGTAGTATGGCGGGAGGCTCCTACGAGCAGTACTTC. Full variable domain (outside the CDR3, taken from reference TRBV19 and TRBJ2-7): DGGITQSPKYLFRKEGQNVTLSCEQNLNHDAMYWYRQDPGQGLRLIYYSQIVNDFQKGDIAEGYSVSREKKESFPLTVTSAQKNPTAFYLCASSMAGGSYEQYFGPGTRLTVT.

The rearrangement uses TRBV5-1 and TRBJ1-3; D might be TRBD1 (6 bases). Germline V gives CDR1 SGHRS, CDR2 YFSETQ. Trimming left V 2 bases short and J 4 bases short, with 7 bases between. The CDR3 consists of 13 residues. CDR3 loop: CASSFGQGNTIYF. CDR3 in DNA: TGCGCCAGCAGCTTTGGACAGGGAAACACCATATATTTT.

On this clone: In the same sample, other DNA sequences code for this CDR3. The CDR3: CASSLDGGFSGNTIYF. CDR3 nucleotides: TGTGCCAGCAGCTTGGATGGGGGGTTCTCTGGAAACACCATATATTTT. V is TRBV5-4 and J is TRBJ1-3, with a possible D match to TRBD1 (5 bases). V was cut by 0 bases and J by 0 bases, with 10 bases left in between. Germline assignment: CDR1 SGHNT and CDR2 YYREEE (reference sequence). CDR3 size: 16 residues.

J is TRBJ1-5 and V is TRBV12-5; 8 bases fit TRBD1. The length of the CDR3 is 15 residues. The V segment lost 6 bases and the J segment 3 bases; nucleotides outside the gene matches: 7. CDR1 and CDR2 (germline): LGHNT, FRNRAP. The CDR3 DNA is TGTGCTAGTGGGTCAGGGGGCTTTCACAATCAGCCCCAGCATTTT. Amino acid sequence: CASGSGGFHNQPQHF. Combining the CDR3 with reference TRBV12-5 and TRBJ1-5 gives the whole variable domain DARVTQTPRHKVTEMGQEVTMRCQPILGHNTVFWYRQTMMQGLELLAYFRNRAPLDDSGMPKDRFSAEMPDATLATLKIQPSEPRDSAVYFCASGSGGFHNQPQHFGDGTRLSIL.

The chain combines TRBV19 with TRBJ2-3; TRBD2 matches 10 bases. The CDR3 consists of 15 residues. The V gene's germline CDR1 is LNHDA and CDR2 SQIVND (reference sequence). With 4 bases clipped from V and 6 bases from J, the junction kept 7 bases outside the gene matches. CDR3 amino acids: CASSNLAGAPDTQYF. The CDR3 coding sequence is TGTGCCAGTAGTAATCTAGCGGGAGCCCCTGATACGCAGTATTTT.

This clone was found once. The chain is built from TRBV6-4 and TRBJ2-5, with D possibly TRBD1 on 5 matching bases. The CDR3 sequence is 16 residues long. CDR1 MRHNA and CDR2 SNTAGT come from the germline V gene. Trimming pared 6 bases from V and 5 bases from J, leaving 22 bases between. CDR3 residues: CASSWGGLIMEETQYF. The CDR3 DNA reads TGTGCCAGCAGCTGGGGCGGTTTGATTATGGAGGAGACCCAGTACTTC.

V and J are TRBV2 and TRBJ2-1; TRBD2 aligns across 9 bases. Germline lookup yields CDR1 SNHLY and CDR2 FYNNEI. The CDR3 sequence is 18 residues long. V shed 6 bases and J 0 bases; nucleotides not matched to a gene: 12. The CDR3 nucleotides read TGTGCCAGCAGCCACCCGACTAGCGGAGTATACTCCTACAATGAGCAGTTCTTC. Protein product: CASSHPTSGVYSYNEQFF.

The CDR3 loop is CAISETSGRATSFNEQFF. Written as DNA, the CDR3 is TGTGCCATCAGTGAGACTAGCGGGAGGGCCACTTCTTTCAATGAGCAGTTCTTC. J is TRBJ2-1 and V is TRBV10-3, with 13 bases that match TRBD2. The CDR3 has 18 amino acids. The germline gives CDR1 ENHRY, CDR2 SYGVKD. Trimming took 2 bases from V and 6 from J; bases not matched to a gene: 10.

The chain couples TRBV6-5 to TRBJ2-7, with D tentatively TRBD2 (5 bases). CDR3 size: 15 residues. Germline CDR1 is MNHEY and CDR2 is SVGAGI. V lost 0 bases and J 2 bases, leaving 11 bases between the germline ends. CDR3 residues: CASSYSKGSAYEQYF. DNA for the CDR3: TGTGCCAGCAGTTACTCGAAAGGGAGTGCCTACGAGCAGTACTTC.

The chain carries TRBV2 and TRBJ2-7, with TRBD1 matching 8 bases. The CDR3 covers 13 residues. The junction had 6 bases not matched to a gene; V was cut back by 8 bases and J by 3 bases. Germline V CDR1 and CDR2: SNHLY, FYNNEI. CDR3 nucleotide sequence: TGTGCCAGCTCCGGGACAGGAGACTACGAGCAGTACTTC. Encoded protein: CASSGTGDYEQYF.

This clone was observed once. The chain uses TRBV11-2 and TRBJ2-7; TRBD2 matches 14 bases. The CDR3 totals 16 residues. In germline, CDR1 is SGHAT, CDR2 FQNNGV. V lost 1 base and J lost 4; bases outside the gene matches: 3. CDR3 DNA sequence: TGTGCCAGCAGCTTAGTAGGGACTAGCGGGGGATACGAGCAGTACTTC. Translation gives CASSLVGTSGGYEQYF. Full variable domain (outside the CDR3, taken from reference TRBV11-2 and TRBJ2-7): EAGVAQSPRYKIIEKRQSVAFWCNPISGHATLYWYQQILGQGPKLLIQFQNNGVVDDSQLPKDRFSAERLKGVDSTLKIQPAKLEDSAVYLCASSLVGTSGGYEQYFGPGTRLTVT.

The J gene is TRBJ1-1, the V gene TRBV5-1; D is uncertain. Germline CDR1 is SGHRS and CDR2 is YFSETQ. The V end was cut by 4 bases, the J end by 8 bases, with 21 bases between. This CDR3 spans 15 amino acids. DNA of the CDR3: TGCGCCAGCAGCCCCCCGGACGGGGTCCAGGCAGAAGCTTTCTTT. Its translation: CASSPPDGVQAEAFF.

The chain combines TRBV25-1 with TRBJ1-6, with 9 bases fitting TRBD1. This CDR3 region has 15 residues. CDR1 MGHDK and CDR2 SYGVNS come from the germline V gene. Trimming cost V 8 bases and J 8 bases; bases outside gene matches: 10. The CDR3 sequence is CASQRPGQGYSPLHF. In DNA, the CDR3 is TGTGCCAGCCAAAGGCCGGGACAGGGTTATTCACCCCTCCACTTT.

The chain couples TRBV2 to TRBJ2-5, with a weak D call TRBD2 (5 bases). Trimming left V 6 bases short and J 4 bases short, with 9 bases between. CDR1 and CDR2 from the germline V gene are SNHLY and FYNNEI. This CDR3 spans 12 amino acids. CDR3 protein: CASRLVTETQYF. The CDR3 nucleotides read TGTGCCAGCAGACTAGTCACAGAGACCCAGTACTTC.

This chain links TRBV10-3 with TRBJ2-3; 7 bases fit TRBD2. Trimming cost V 8 bases and J 2 bases; bases outside gene matches: 10. The CDR3 runs to 15 residues. Germline CDR1 reads ENHRY; CDR2 reads SYGVKD. CDR3 nucleotides: TGTGCCATCTCCCCCGGGACTAAACTCACAGATACGCAGTATTTT. It codes for CAISPGTKLTDTQYF.

The rearrangement joins TRBV29-1 to TRBJ2-7; possibly TRBD1 for D (6 bases). CDR1 is SQVTM and CDR2 is ANQGSEA in the germline V gene. CDR3 length equals 12 residues. This CDR3 reads CILGQRRYEQYF. CDR3 sequence (DNA): TGCATCCTCGGACAGAGACGCTACGAGCAGTACTTC.

This rearrangement joins TRBV7-9 to TRBJ1-3, with 9 bases lining up with TRBD1. The CDR3 runs 15 residues. V was clipped by 5 bases and J by 8 bases; unmatched bases: 10. Germline CDR1 SEHNR, CDR2 FQNEAQ (reference sequence). CDR3 nucleotide sequence: TGTGCCAGCAGCCCCCGGGACAGGGTTATGGACACCATATATTTT. It is translated as CASSPRDRVMDTIYF.

For this clone: The sample contains more than one DNA sequence encoding this CDR3. The V call is TRBV30, the J call TRBJ1-1; D unresolved. The V end was cut by 0 bases, the J end by 1 base, with 6 bases between. The CDR3 is made up of 13 amino acids. CDR1 and CDR2 from the germline V gene are GTSNPN and SVGIG (reference sequence). The CDR3 nucleotides are TGTGCCTGGAGTGTGCGGAGGAACACTGAAGCTTTCTTT. Translated, it gives CAWSVRRNTEAFF. The full variable domain, completed using reference TRBV30 and TRBJ1-1, is SQTIHQWPATLVQPVGSPLSLECTVEGTSNPNLYWYRQAAGRGLQLLFYSVGIGQISSEVPQNLSASRPQDRQFILSSKKLLLSDSGFYLCAWSVRRNTEAFFGQGTRLTVV.

This chain's CDR3 is CASSDPHGTLFTGELFF. The CDR3 coding sequence is TGCGCCAGCAGTGATCCCCACGGGACACTGTTCACCGGGGAGCTGTTTTTT. The chain has TRBV10-2 and TRBJ2-2, with D tentatively TRBD1 (6 bases). CDR1 WSHSY and CDR2 SAAADI come from the germline V gene. V was pared by 3 bases and J by 4 bases, with 18 bases between. The CDR3 runs 17 residues.

This clone has a single count. V is TRBV9 and J is TRBJ1-2; perhaps TRBD1 as D (5 bases). The germline V and J ends were trimmed by 7 bases and 4 bases, with 14 bases remaining between them. The germline V gene encodes CDR1 SGDLS and CDR2 YYNGEE. This CDR3 contains 13 residues. CDR3 DNA sequence: TGTGCCAGCGGAACGGAGGGACTCTATGGCTACACCTTC. It codes for CASGTEGLYGYTF. Using reference TRBV9 and TRBJ1-2 for the parts outside the CDR3, the full variable domain is DSGVTQTPKHLITATGQRVTLRCSPRSGDLSVYWYQQSLDQGLQFLIQYYNGEERAKGNILERFSAQQFPDLHSELNLSSLELGDSALYFCASGTEGLYGYTFGSGTRLTVV.

The genes are TRBV4-1 and TRBJ2-5; TRBD2 aligns across 9 bases. The J segment lost 3 bases and the V segment lost 6 bases, leaving 8 bases of the junction unmatched. This CDR3 is built from 15 residues. Germline loops: CDR1 MGHRA, CDR2 YSYEKL. Written as DNA, the CDR3 is TGCGCCAGCAGTCAGGTCGAGCGGGGGGAAGAGACCCAGTACTTC. Translation gives CASSQVERGEETQYF.

The chain joins TRBV27 to TRBJ2-2; D is perhaps TRBD2 (5 bases). The CDR3 runs to 14 residues. V gave up 4 bases and J gave up 2 bases, with 8 bases separating them. The germline V gene has CDR1 MNHEY and CDR2 SMNVEV (reference sequence). The CDR3 region is CASSSLVNTGELFF. For the CDR3, the DNA is TGTGCCAGCAGTTCACTAGTTAACACCGGGGAGCTGTTTTTT.

The chain couples TRBV4-2 to TRBJ1-2; D call uncertain. Germline values: CDR1 LGHNA, CDR2 YNFKEQ. Trimming removed 3 bases from V and 0 bases from J, with 8 bases in between. The CDR3 runs to 14 residues. This chain's CDR3 is CASSQVQTNYGYTF. CDR3 nucleotides: TGTGCCAGCAGCCAGGTCCAGACTAACTATGGCTACACCTTC.

The chain couples TRBV5-4 to TRBJ2-1; TRBD2 agrees at 7 bases. The CDR3 totals 15 residues. From germline, CDR1 is SGHNT and CDR2 YYREEE (reference sequence). Unmatched junction bases numbered 3, after V lost 0 bases and J lost 3 bases. This CDR3 is CASSLDGLDYNEQFF. In DNA, the CDR3 is TGTGCCAGCAGCTTGGATGGACTAGACTACAATGAGCAGTTCTTC.

The chain has TRBV10-3 and TRBJ2-4, with a tentative D call TRBD2 (6 bases). V lost 0 bases and J lost 3, with 15 bases in between. The CDR3 loop spans 17 amino acids. Germline V gene sequence: CDR1 ENHRY, CDR2 SYGVKD. This CDR3 reads CAISESGRVADKNIQYF. Here the CDR3 DNA reads TGTGCCATCAGTGAGTCAGGAAGGGTAGCGGACAAAAACATTCAGTACTTC.

This clone appeared a single time. V usage is TRBV27 and J usage is TRBJ2-3, with TRBD2 as a possible D gene (5 bases). V gave up 4 bases and J gave up 2 bases, with 13 bases separating them. Germline assignment: CDR1 MNHEY and CDR2 SMNVEV (reference sequence). The CDR3 contains 15 residues. The CDR3 DNA reads as TGTGCCAGCAGTTCTTCTCCGGGGTACACAGATACGCAGTATTTT. Encoded protein: CASSSSPGYTDTQYF.

The V gene is TRBV4-1, the J gene TRBJ2-1; weak D call: TRBD1 (5 bases). V was clipped by 4 bases and J by 8 bases, with 9 bases between them. Germline loops: CDR1 MGHRA, CDR2 YSYEKL. The CDR3 extends over 12 amino acids. CDR3 amino acids: CASSLWGDEQFF. DNA of the CDR3: TGCGCCAGCAGCCTCTGGGGCGATGAGCAGTTCTTC.